The clone carrying this TCR beta chain occurred a few times. Its cognate antigen is unknown. Genomic DNA, the template, was used for profiling of the TCR beta VDJ and CDR3. MiXCR was run by TCRdb on the reads, yielding one entry per CDR3 protein. The data contain 150,000 to 200,000 distinct CDR3 sequences, around half of them singletons. Patients selected for sequencing had displayed CD8+CD57+ cell expansion by flow cytometry. This sample was included in a study of CD8+CD57+ T cells in acquired aplastic anemia. Trimming stripped 1 base from V and 7 bases from J, with 17 bases between. Germline assignment: CDR1 LNHDA and CDR2 SQIVND (reference sequence). The CDR3 contains 16 residues. Study-wide results and caveats: Overlapping CD8+ CDR3 repertoires of patients and controls contained approximately 29 shared sequences. Controls and patients did not differ significantly in CD8+ Simpson's diversity.

Input material: sorted CD4+, CD8+, or CD8+CD57+ T cells (not recorded which) from PBMCs. The receptor's source is a human donor with aplastic anemia. The V gene is TRBV19, the J gene TRBJ2-1, with D unresolved. The CDR3 is CASSIGPGVGMNEQFF. The CDR3 bases are TGTGCCAGTAGTATAGGCCCTGGGGTAGGGATGAATGAGCAGTTCTTC.